The T cell receptor beta chain described here comes from a study of T cell repertoires in cytomegalovirus infection. Study conclusions and caveats: The cumulative frequency of public TCR beta families distinguished individuals who carried CMV together with the relevant HLA.

This clonotype appeared a single time. Its specificity is unknown. TCRdb used MiXCR to reprocess the reads, holding one entry per CDR3 protein. The data contain 300,000 to 400,000 distinct CDR3 sequences, under 35% of them seen just once; the ten biggest clones take up around 19%. The sequencing here drew on cultured PBMCs, taken from culture after CMV antigen stimulation. The sequence was obtained from a human donor in good health (CMV status not recorded). Some clones in this sample may be carry-over from other donors' samples.

DNA of the CDR3: TGCAGCCCAGGGTCAGGGTATAATTCACCCCTCCACTTT. The encoded protein is CSPGSGYNSPLHF. This chain links TRBV20-1 with TRBJ1-6; TRBD1 might be the D (5 bases). The germline gives CDR1 DFQATT, CDR2 SNEGSKA (reference sequence). The CDR3 is 13 residues long.